This TCR beta chain was found in a study of OX40 agonist ivuxolimab in advanced cancers. Across the study: Dose-escalation cases comprised hepatocellular carcinoma, melanoma, renal cell or head and neck cancer. Participants averaged approximately 65 years of age (range roughly 20 to 90) and were under 90% male.

Study results and caveats: Patients with a partial response at 0.1-3.0 mg/kg had among the lowest clonal expansion. CD4+ and CD8+ blood T cells expanded clonally by week 6 at 0.1 to 3.0 mg/kg.

Profiling relied on immunoSEQ multiplex PCR, and the TCRdb table lists in-frame clones only, not all of them. The repertoire has fewer than 85,000 clones, roughly 89% of them found once; the top ten carry around 2.6%. As concerns this clone: Its antigen remains unidentified.

The germline gives CDR1 GTSNPN, CDR2 SVGIG (reference sequence). V was cut by 3 bases and J by 7 bases, with 10 bases left in between. The CDR3 length is 13 residues. The TCR sequence derives from an adult with an advanced solid tumor such as melanoma, head and neck, liver or kidney cancer. The V call is TRBV30, the J call TRBJ1-6; D not certain. Sequencing used CD4+ or CD8+ T cells sorted from blood, obtained in a trial of the OX40 agonist ivuxolimab. CDR3 sequence reads: CAWSTGPNSPLHF. DNA of the CDR3: TGTGCCTGGAGCACCGGACCGAATTCACCCCTCCACTTT.